Listed below are T cell receptor beta chains from one sample, sequenced in a study of T cell responses to AZD1222 COVID-19 vaccine. The data were produced by immunoSEQ multiplex PCR, yet TCRdb's version contains in-frame clones alone and is incomplete. In the table there are over 150,000 clones, 90% to 95% of which are singletons. The sequencing used peripheral blood, collected 28 days after the second dose of the MenACWY control vaccine. These receptors originate from an adult who received the MenACWY meningococcal vaccine as a control. The CDR3 runs from the conserved cysteine through the conserved F or W. The D gene is left open where the match is weak. Where a row states a size, it is once, few, many or the class of an expanded clone; other rows omit it.

J | size | D | V | CDR3 | DNA
TRBJ1-4 | . | . | TRBV6-5 | CASSQGREKLFF | TGTGCCAGCAGCCAAGGGCGGGAAAAACTGTTTTTT
TRBJ2-1 | . | . | TRBV6-2/TRBV6-3 | CASSYSFEGSEQFF | TGTGCCAGCAGTTACTCGTTTGAAGGATCTGAGCAGTTCTTC
TRBJ1-1 | . | . | TRBV4-1 | CASSQDQGRTNTEAFF | TGCGCCAGCAGCCAAGATCAAGGCCGGACGAACACTGAAGCTTTCTTT
TRBJ1-5 | . | . | TRBV7-2 | CASSTGQPPQPQHF | TGTGCCAGCAGCACAGGACAACCGCCTCAGCCCCAGCATTTT
TRBJ2-3 | few | . | TRBV7-2 | CASSPPGGEGDTQYF | TGTGCCAGCAGCCCCCCTGGCGGGGAAGGAGATACGCAGTATTTT
TRBJ1-4 | . | . | TRBV5-1 | CASSLRVAGNEKLFF | TGCGCCAGCAGCTTGAGGGTGGCCGGTAATGAAAAACTGTTTTTT
TRBJ1-2 | . | TRBD1 | TRBV5-4 | CASSFPGQKSTMGYTF | TGTGCCAGCAGCTTTCCGGGACAGAAAAGTACTATGGGCTACACCTTC
TRBJ2-1 | . | . | TRBV19 | CASRGRGSYNEQFF | TGTGCCAGTAGGGGCAGGGGCTCCTACAATGAGCAGTTCTTC
TRBJ2-7 | . | . | TRBV19 | CASETATYEQYF | TGTGCCAGCGAGACGGCTACCTACGAGCAGTACTTC
TRBJ2-2 | . | . | TRBV7-7 | CASSPNRANTGELFF | TGTGCCAGCAGCCCAAACAGGGCGAACACCGGGGAGCTGTTTTTT